This TCR beta chain was obtained from a study of cytomegalovirus exposure and HLA in healthy donors. Overall study context: A previous analysis identified 90 million to 140 million unique TCR beta sequences derived from around 200 million T cells.

Concerning this clone itself: Its matching antigen is unknown.

Study-wide results and caveats: The authors enumerated some 170 TCR beta chains as linked to cytomegalovirus. A cluster of highly shared sequence variants was likely a sequencing artifact. V- and J-gene trimming in TCR beta was tied to a missense DCLRE1C variant by an analysis performed later.

Germline V gives CDR1 SNHLY, CDR2 FYNNEI. The V and J ends lost 6 bases and 6 bases respectively, with 14 bases between them. The CDR3 spans 13 residues. The PCR was carried out with 60 Vbeta primers and 13 Jbeta primers. The assay was immunoSEQ multiplex PCR, and TCRdb's table has in-frame clones only and misses some. The sample shows approximately 110,000 clones, more than 9.5% of them seen only once. The clonotype was recovered from a man aged 35 to 55 in good health and CMV-seropositive. The chain combines TRBV2 with TRBJ1-1; D is perhaps TRBD1 (6 bases). Input material: PBMCs. CDR3 in amino acids: CASSLGQNSEAFF. The CDR3 DNA sequence: TGTGCCAGCAGCCTGGGACAAAACTCTGAAGCTTTCTTT.